This section outlines one T cell receptor (beta chain) sequence together with its context. Its target is unknown. Time point denoted: persistent/refractory GD, antithyroid drugs over 5 years with positive TRAb. After RNA was extracted from PBMCs, the TCR library was made from it. Arm-PCR of CDR3 regions and iRepertoire HTBI primers were used to build TCR beta libraries. TCRdb ran MiXCR on the multiplex PCR reads and lists one entry per CDR3 protein. Altogether approximately 400,000 distinct CDR3 sequences are present, about 20% being singletons, with the ten largest covering about a quarter. V shed 5 bases and J 5 bases; nucleotides not matched to a gene: 9. Germline V CDR1 and CDR2: MNHNS, SASEGT. This CDR3 has 15 residues. This entry comes from a study of regulatory T cells in long-lasting Graves disease. General observations from the study: Persistent disease was characterized by preferential usage of TRBV28, TRBJ1-2 and TRBJ2-5. Those with persistent disease had in common more public clonotypes (2,741) than new patients (roughly 970). Peripheral blood was the sole material, not thyroid tissue.

The sequence was obtained from a female donor with Graves disease. The sequenced sample was peripheral blood mononuclear cells (PBMCs), obtained when the disease was refractory, from a patient treated with antithyroid drugs. The rearrangement uses TRBV6-1 and TRBJ2-4; 7 nucleotides match TRBD2. The CDR3 protein is CASSRAGRLQNIQYF. CDR3 DNA: TGTGCCAGCAGTAGAGCGGGACGACTCCAAAACATTCAGTACTTC.